Listed here are 27 T cell receptor beta chains from one sample, sequenced in a study of OX40 agonist ivuxolimab in advanced cancers. Repertoires were generated with immunoSEQ multiplex PCR, while TCRdb's copy carries only in-frame clones and drops some. In the table there are around 72,000 clones, approximately 80% of which are singletons. The sequencing used CD4+ or CD8+ T cells sorted from blood, collected in a trial of the OX40 agonist ivuxolimab. The receptors originated from an adult with an advanced solid tumor such as melanoma, head and neck, liver or kidney cancer.

This sequence joins TRBV5-1 and TRBJ1-2; weak D call: TRBD1 (6 bases). Trimming pared 4 bases from V and 5 bases from J, leaving 18 bases between. The CDR3 is made up of 15 amino acids. Germline assignment: CDR1 SGHRS and CDR2 YFSETQ. The CDR3 here is CASSRSAGESYGYTF. The CDR3, as DNA: TGCGCCAGCAGCCGGTCGGCAGGGGAATCGTATGGCTACACCTTC.

This clone has a single count. The J gene is TRBJ2-4, the V gene TRBV2; D might be TRBD1 or TRBD2, each matching 5 bases. Looked up from germline, CDR1 is SNHLY and CDR2 is FYNNEI. The V end was cut by 0 bases, the J end by 5 bases, with 11 bases between. The CDR3 length is 15 residues. The CDR3 spells CASSEAWGYQNIQYF. Written as DNA, the CDR3 is TGTGCCAGCAGTGAAGCCTGGGGGTACCAAAACATTCAGTACTTC.

This rearrangement joins TRBV19 to TRBJ2-7, with 10 bases matching TRBD1. The CDR3 sequence is 15 residues long. The J segment lost 3 bases and the V segment lost 4 bases, leaving 6 bases of the junction unmatched. Germline CDR1 LNHDA, CDR2 SQIVND (reference sequence). CDR3 sequence: CASSNQGTGDYEQYF. CDR3 bases: TGTGCCAGTAGTAATCAAGGGACAGGGGACTACGAGCAGTACTTC.

The gene calls are TRBV19 and TRBJ1-2; 8 nucleotides agree with TRBD1. The CDR3 loop spans 14 amino acids. CDR1 and CDR2 from the germline V gene are LNHDA and SQIVND (reference sequence). V lost 6 bases and J lost 5; bases outside the gene matches: 8. Here the CDR3 reads CASRILTGEYGYTF. CDR3 sequence (DNA): TGTGCCAGTAGGATATTGACAGGGGAGTATGGCTACACCTTC.

The V and J genes are TRBV21-1 and TRBJ1-4; TRBD1, as called in the table, went unchecked against the DNA. TRBV21-1 has pseudogene status. The CDR3 is 14 amino acids. CDR3: CASSKVAGVGKLFF. The DNA for the CDR3 is TGTGCCAGCAGCAAAGTTGCAGGGGTTGGAAAACTGTTTTTT.

This clone has more than one count but fewer than ten. V is TRBV9 and J is TRBJ2-2, with TRBD1 matching 7 bases. This CDR3 has 14 residues. V was pared by 7 bases and J by 4 bases, with 7 bases of the junction left unmatched. CDR1 and CDR2 from the germline V gene are SGDLS and YYNGEE. CDR3 in DNA: TGTGCCAGCGGGGGACAGATGGGCACCGGGGAGCTGTTTTTT. Encoded protein: CASGGQMGTGELFF.

The J gene is TRBJ2-1, the V gene TRBV15; D gene unclear. Per the germline V gene, CDR1 is LNHNV and CDR2 is YYDKDF (reference sequence). V shed 0 bases and J shed 8 bases, with 11 bases lying between them. This CDR3 region has 14 residues. CDR3 DNA: TGTGCCACCAGCAGAGAGGGCCCCCCCGATGAGCAGTTCTTC. Protein: CATSREGPPDEQFF.

J is TRBJ2-7 and V is TRBV6-1; D possibly matches TRBD1 or TRBD2 (5 bases each). The CDR3 has 14 residues. The ends were cut back, 0 bases at V and 7 bases at J, with 13 bases in the middle. In germline, CDR1 is MNHNS, CDR2 SASEGT. The CDR3 sequence: CASSEALRGVEQYV. In DNA, the CDR3 is TGTGCCAGCAGTGAAGCGCTTCGAGGGGTAGAGCAGTACGTC.

In nucleotides, the CDR3 is TGTGCCAGCAGACAGGGGGTTACCTACGAGCAGTACGTC. Its protein product is CASRQGVTYEQYV. The rearrangement joins TRBV2 to TRBJ2-7; 8 nucleotides line up with TRBD1. The CDR3 covers 13 residues. V lost 6 bases to trimming and J lost 2 bases; unmatched junction nucleotides: 3. Germline V CDR1 and CDR2: SNHLY, FYNNEI.

The V and J genes are TRBV19 and TRBJ1-2; D call uncertain. V was pared by 6 bases and J by 2 bases, with 13 bases between. There are 14 residues in the CDR3. Germline CDR1 is LNHDA and CDR2 is SQIVND (reference sequence). The CDR3 bases are TGTGCCAGTAGGAGTTTCGGACTCAACTATGGCTACACCTTC. Encoded protein: CASRSFGLNYGYTF. The full variable domain, completed using reference TRBV19 and TRBJ1-2, is DGGITQSPKYLFRKEGQNVTLSCEQNLNHDAMYWYRQDPGQGLRLIYYSQIVNDFQKGDIAEGYSVSREKKESFPLTVTSAQKNPTAFYLCASRSFGLNYGYTFGSGTRLTVV.

On this clone itself: One junction end does not reproduce the germline sequence, and a read error may be involved. The chain uses TRBV6-1 and TRBJ2-1, with D perhaps matching TRBD1 or TRBD2 (5 bases each). Germline V gene sequence: CDR1 MNHNS, CDR2 SASEGT. There are 16 residues in the CDR3. The CDR3 nucleotides are TGTGCCAGCAGTGAATACCCCGGGACGTCCTTCAATGAGCAGTTCTTC. This sequence encodes CASSEYPGTSFNEQFF.

This sequence joins TRBV2 and TRBJ2-3; weak D call: TRBD2 (6 bases). V was trimmed by 5 bases and J by 3 bases, leaving 12 bases between them. There are 14 residues in the CDR3. In germline, CDR1 is SNHLY, CDR2 FYNNEI. CDR3 DNA: TGTGCCAGCAGTCGGGAGACGGGTACAGATACGCAGTATTTT. Translated: CASSRETGTDTQYF.

The table lists this clone with a count of one. The chain has TRBV5-4 and TRBJ2-7, with a weak D call TRBD1 (6 bases). This CDR3 has 18 amino acids. Per the germline V gene, CDR1 is SGHNT and CDR2 is YYREEE (reference sequence). V lost 1 base and J 1 base, leaving 21 bases between the germline ends. CDR3 coding DNA: TGTGCCAGCAGCTTGAGTAGCCAGGGGTCCACAGGATCCTACGAGCAGTACTTC. It is translated as CASSLSSQGSTGSYEQYF.

Here the CDR3 reads CASSSPSGRASGANVLTF. CDR3 nucleotides: TGTGCCAGCAGCTCGCCTAGCGGGAGGGCCTCTGGGGCCAACGTCCTGACTTTC. The chain joins TRBV11-3 to TRBJ2-6; TRBD2 matches at 12 bases. The CDR3 covers 18 residues. From germline, CDR1 is SGHNT and CDR2 YENEEA. V dropped 4 bases and J dropped 0; count of bases not matched to a gene: 4.

The V gene is TRBV5-4, the J gene TRBJ2-3; either TRBD1 or TRBD2 may supply D (5 bases each). Per the germline V gene, CDR1 is SGHNT and CDR2 is YYREEE (reference sequence). V was clipped by 2 bases and J by 2 bases, with 12 bases between them. CDR3 size: 15 residues. The CDR3 sequence: CASSFVGALTDTQYF. The CDR3 DNA reads as TGTGCCAGCAGCTTCGTCGGGGCCCTCACAGATACGCAGTATTTT.

The chain is built from TRBV5-4 and TRBJ1-2, with D possibly matching TRBD1 (5 bases). The CDR3 length is 14 residues. V gave up 0 bases and J gave up 3 bases, with 9 bases separating them. Germline-derived CDR1 and CDR2 are SGHNT and YYREEE (reference sequence). In nucleotides, the CDR3 is TGTGCCAGCAGCTTGGACCTACAGGACTATGGCTACACCTTC. Protein: CASSLDLQDYGYTF.

V is TRBV6-1 and J is TRBJ2-2, with 12 bases that match TRBD2. The V gene end was trimmed by 2 bases and the J gene end by 4 bases; junction bases not matched to a gene: 5. Germline CDR1 MNHNS, CDR2 SASEGT. CDR3 length: 17 residues. CDR3 sequence: CASSEIGLAGLTGELFF. The DNA for the CDR3 is TGTGCCAGCAGTGAAATAGGACTAGCGGGACTCACCGGGGAGCTGTTTTTT.

The chain employs TRBV23-1 and TRBJ1-5; perhaps TRBD1 as D (5 bases). TRBV23-1 is reported as an ORF; its role is uncertain. The CDR3 totals 20 residues. V lost 0 bases, J lost 0 bases, and 21 bases lay in between. CDR3 in amino acids: CASSQSYVLTAAFSNQPQHF. CDR3 DNA sequence: TGCGCCAGCAGTCAATCGTACGTTCTGACAGCGGCATTTAGCAATCAGCCCCAGCATTTT.

Only a few counts were recorded for this clone. The chain employs TRBV14 and TRBJ1-6, with 9 bases fitting TRBD1. Losses at the gene ends were 4 bases for V and 10 bases for J; bases not matched to a gene: 2. In germline, CDR1 is SGHDN, CDR2 FVKESK. This CDR3 contains 13 residues. In nucleotides, the CDR3 is TGTGCCAGCAGCCGGACAGGGGAATCACCCCTCCACTTT. Its translation: CASSRTGESPLHF.

This chain uses TRBV30 with TRBJ2-7; a weak D match, TRBD2 (6 bases). V gave up 3 bases and J gave up 7 bases, with 13 bases separating them. Germline CDR1 and CDR2: GTSNPN and SVGIG (reference sequence). The length of the CDR3 is 12 residues. The CDR3 loop is CAWRYGGNEQYF. CDR3 coding DNA: TGTGCCTGGAGGTATGGCGGGAATGAGCAGTACTTC.

This chain connects TRBV6-6 to TRBJ1-1; D is unclear. Trimming stripped 2 bases from V and 4 bases from J, with 11 bases between. The CDR3 has 14 amino acids. In germline, CDR1 is MNHNY, CDR2 SVGAGI (reference sequence). The CDR3 DNA reads as TGTGCCAGCAGTTACCCAGGTTGGAGCACTGAAGCTTTCTTT. It encodes CASSYPGWSTEAFF.

V and J are TRBV10-3 and TRBJ1-6, with a tentative D call TRBD1 (5 bases). Germline V CDR1 and CDR2: ENHRY, SYGVKD. The CDR3 runs to 15 residues. Trimming left V 11 bases short and J 6 bases short, with 20 bases between. DNA for the CDR3: TGTGCCTCTAGTCAGTCGGGACTCCTTAATTCACCCCTCCACTTT. This gives the protein CASSQSGLLNSPLHF.

The chain is built from TRBV4-1 and TRBJ1-5, with D possibly being TRBD1 (5 bases). V lost 0 bases and J 5 bases, leaving 14 bases between the germline ends. CDR1 and CDR2 from the germline V gene are MGHRA and YSYEKL. The CDR3 extends over 16 amino acids. The CDR3 sequence: CASSQDLRDGYQPQHF. The DNA of the CDR3 is TGCGCCAGCAGCCAAGATTTAAGGGACGGTTATCAGCCCCAGCATTTT.

The chain is built from TRBV11-1 and TRBJ2-3, with TRBD2 matching 7 bases. This CDR3 is built from 16 residues. CDR1 is SGHAT, CDR2 FQDESV, per germline (reference sequence). Unmatched junction bases numbered 9, after V lost 5 bases and J lost 1 base. The CDR3 here is CASSPAGAGGTDTQYF. CDR3 coding DNA: TGTGCCAGCAGCCCAGCCGGTGCGGGGGGCACAGATACGCAGTATTTT.

The J gene is TRBJ2-5, the V gene TRBV30; 9 bases agree with TRBD1. Germline V lookup: CDR1 GTSNPN, CDR2 SVGIG (reference sequence). Trimming at V came to 3 bases and at J to 7 bases, leaving 9 bases not matched to a gene. This CDR3 region has 14 residues. The CDR3 nucleotides are TGTGCCTGGAGACACACAGGGGGCCGGGGGACCCAGTACTTC. It codes for CAWRHTGGRGTQYF. The full variable domain, completed using reference TRBV30 and TRBJ2-5, is SQTIHQWPATLVQPVGSPLSLECTVEGTSNPNLYWYRQAAGRGLQLLFYSVGIGQISSEVPQNLSASRPQDRQFILSSKKLLLSDSGFYLCAWRHTGGRGTQYFGPGTRLLVL.

This chain uses TRBV29-1 with TRBJ2-3; 7 bases fit TRBD1. The germline gives CDR1 SQVTM, CDR2 ANQGSEA. The trim removed 3 bases at V and 2 bases at J, leaving 11 bases unmatched. The CDR3 runs to 16 residues. The CDR3: CSVETGSGSYTDTQYF. In DNA, the CDR3 is TGCAGCGTTGAGACAGGGTCGGGATCATACACAGATACGCAGTATTTT.

This chain uses TRBV19 with TRBJ2-1, with a possible D match to TRBD1 (5 bases). This CDR3 has 15 amino acids. V shed 7 bases and J shed 1 base, with 14 bases lying between them. Germline CDR1 and CDR2: LNHDA and SQIVND (reference sequence). CDR3 residues: CASTPRVSSYNEQFF. The CDR3 DNA is TGTGCCAGTACACCCAGGGTTTCGTCCTACAATGAGCAGTTCTTC.